This TCR beta chain was found in a study of blood T cell repertoires in COVID-19. Study-level information: Acute and convalescent COVID-19 specimens originated in the United States, Italy and Spain. The cDNA or gDNA used as material had been derived from T cells, B-cell-depleted T cells, or PBMCs.

Under the authors' procedure: Estimation of nucleated cell counts was performed using reference gene primer amplification. This table comes from immunoSEQ multiplex PCR, and its TCRdb copy is limited to in-frame clones, with some not included. The V and J calls and the clone size are those of that table, but D and trimming were determined from the DNA. The repertoire has roughly 250,000 clones, approximately 90% of them found once; the top ten carry around 0.88%. J gave up 2 bases and V 1 base, and 6 bases lay outside the gene matches. Germline V lookup: CDR1 SGHTA, CDR2 FQGNSA. This CDR3 region has 16 residues.

Sequencing was done on a sample of peripheral blood. This chain connects TRBV7-2 to TRBJ2-3; TRBD2 aligns across 7 bases. The clonotype originates from a man younger than 45 with acute or convalescent COVID-19. DNA for the CDR3: TGTGCCAGCAGCTTAGGACAGACTAGCTTCACAGATACGCAGTATTTT. Amino acids: CASSLGQTSFTDTQYF.